A single sample is the source of the 10 T cell receptor beta chains below, sequenced in a study of human T cells and chemical hapten exposure. TCRdb processed the RACE reads anew with MiXCR; each CDR3 protein has one entry. The data show 240,000 or so distinct CDR3 sequences, approximately 8.6% seen once. Noted time point: pre-sensitization, week 0. The sample's treatment: therapeutic diphenylcyclopropenone sensitization with weekly scalp DPC. Source: whole blood, taken in connection with sensitization to the hapten diphenylcyclopropenone (DPC). The receptors originated from a woman aged 35 to 49 with alopecia areata. Some clones in this sample may be carry-over from other donors' samples.

This clonotype was detected only a few times. J is TRBJ2-7 and V is TRBV28; TRBD2 is a possible D gene (5 bases). V dropped 3 bases and J dropped 0 bases, with 12 bases sitting between them. This CDR3 region has 15 residues. Germline V CDR1 and CDR2: MDHEN, SYDVKM. The CDR3 loop is CASSFSGFSSYEQYF. CDR3 bases: TGTGCCAGCAGTTTTTCGGGATTCTCCTCCTACGAGCAGTACTTC.

V is TRBV7-2 and J is TRBJ2-4; D possibly corresponds to TRBD1 (7 bases). Per the germline V gene, CDR1 is SGHTA and CDR2 is FQGNSA. This CDR3 has 16 amino acids. The germline V and J ends were trimmed by 3 bases and 8 bases, with 20 bases remaining between them. The CDR3 loop is CASSLAEPGGGHIQYF. The DNA for the CDR3 is TGTGCCAGCAGCTTGGCAGAGCCAGGGGGAGGACACATTCAGTACTTC.

The rearrangement links TRBV6-5 to TRBJ2-7, with a weak D call TRBD1 (5 bases). The CDR3 contains 13 residues. Trimming removed 2 bases from V and 9 bases from J, with 14 bases in between. In germline, CDR1 is MNHEY, CDR2 SVGAGI. CDR3 region: CASSYGWGIGQYF. The CDR3 DNA reads TGTGCCAGCAGTTACGGGTGGGGCATCGGGCAGTACTTC.

This clonotype was found a few times. J is TRBJ1-1 and V is TRBV14; D not resolved. The ends were cut back, 4 bases at V and 4 bases at J, with 13 bases in the middle. The CDR3 spans 14 residues. Looked up from germline, CDR1 is SGHDN and CDR2 is FVKESK. CDR3 nucleotide sequence: TGTGCCAGCAGCCGGAGCCGGCGGAGCACTGAAGCTTTCTTT. Its translation is CASSRSRRSTEAFF.

The genes are TRBV9 and TRBJ2-2; D may correspond to TRBD1 or TRBD2 (5 bases each). Trimming left V 3 bases short and J 7 bases short, with 13 bases between. Germline V CDR1 and CDR2: SGDLS, YYNGEE. The CDR3 is 14 amino acids. As DNA, the CDR3 is TGTGCCAGCAGCGCCGGGACGCCCGGCGGGGAGCTGTTTTTT. Amino acid sequence: CASSAGTPGGELFF.

This clonotype appeared many times. The gene calls are TRBV12-5 and TRBJ2-5, with 9 bases aligning to TRBD2. Looked up from germline, CDR1 is LGHNT and CDR2 is FRNRAP. The junction had 0 bases not matched to a gene; V was cut back by 1 base and J by 3 bases. The CDR3 spans 14 residues. CDR3 sequence: CASGLGLAEETQYF. The CDR3 DNA is TGTGCTAGTGGTTTGGGACTAGCGGAAGAGACCCAGTACTTC.

The chain uses TRBV4-3 and TRBJ1-1, with D possibly being TRBD1 (5 bases). This CDR3 spans 17 amino acids. Germline V gives CDR1 LGHNA, CDR2 YSLEER. Trimming took off 1 base at V and 5 bases at J, with 20 bases between the two ends. The CDR3 DNA follows: TGCGCCAGCAGCCAAGCCTCTTGGGAGGGGCGGAGGACTGAAGCTTTCTTT. Encoded protein: CASSQASWEGRRTEAFF.

This clonotype was recorded a few times. The rearrangement uses TRBV20-1 and TRBJ2-2, with D perhaps matching TRBD1 or TRBD2 (5 bases each). The V end was cut by 0 bases, the J end by 4 bases, with 12 bases between. In germline, CDR1 is DFQATT, CDR2 SNEGSKA (reference sequence). There are 15 residues in the CDR3. The CDR3 reads CSARDSSRGTGELFF. Written as DNA, the CDR3 is TGCAGTGCTAGAGACAGTTCGAGGGGCACCGGGGAGCTGTTTTTT.

The chain employs TRBV12-3 or TRBV12-4 and TRBJ2-3; 8 bases align to TRBD1. Unmatched junction bases numbered 9, after V lost 6 bases and J lost 4 bases. This CDR3 region has 15 residues. DNA for the CDR3: TGTGCCAGCAGCAGGACAGGGAATGACGCAGATACGCAGTATTTT. It encodes CASSRTGNDADTQYF.

This clonotype was seen repeatedly, ten times or more. The V call is TRBV6-5, the J call TRBJ1-4; D uncertain. The CDR3 runs 13 residues. Germline CDR1 and CDR2: MNHEY and SVGAGI. V shed 6 bases and J shed 3 bases, with 8 bases lying between them. The CDR3 spells CASRLDPNEKLFF. The CDR3 bases are TGTGCCAGCAGACTAGACCCTAATGAAAAACTGTTTTTT.